The 30 T cell receptor beta chains below come from one sample, sequenced in a study of CD8 T cells in ankylosing spondylitis (dated by TCRdb to the late 2010s). The method was 5' RACE. The reads were generated on an Illumina HiSeq 2500. TCRdb's own reprocessing of the public reads used fastp at Q25 and MiXCR and kept productive beta chains. Entries that share a CDR3 protein sequence are merged under the most common genes and DNA. The sample table records about 240,000 distinct CDR3 sequences; around 7.8% of these occur just once. 6.8% of the sample is in the top ten clones. The sequenced sample consisted of blood, either unsorted or a sorted T cell fraction (not recorded which). These receptors were obtained from a male donor with ankylosing spondylitis or in good health (not recorded which).

This clonotype was recorded at least ten times. The rearrangement joins TRBV20-1 to TRBJ2-5; D perhaps matches TRBD1 (6 bases). This CDR3 is 14 amino acids long. CDR1 DFQATT and CDR2 SNEGSKA come from the germline V gene (reference sequence). Trimming cost V 5 bases and J 5 bases, with 18 bases left between them. The CDR3 nucleotides read TGCAGTGCTCGTAACAACAGGGACGGGGAGACCCAGTACTTC. Translated, it gives CSARNNRDGETQYF.

This clonotype was observed a few times. The chain joins TRBV20-1 to TRBJ2-5; 8 positions agree with TRBD2. J lost 2 bases, V lost 3 bases, and 5 bases had no gene match. The V gene's germline CDR1 is DFQATT and CDR2 SNEGSKA (reference sequence). The CDR3 contains 14 residues. In DNA form, the CDR3 reads TGCAGTGCTAGTACCGCTAGCGGGCAAGAGACCCAGTACTTC. Translation gives CSASTASGQETQYF.

This chain connects TRBV20-1 to TRBJ1-1; TRBD1 aligns across 9 bases. The germline gives CDR1 DFQATT, CDR2 SNEGSKA (reference sequence). The junction had 12 bases not matched to a gene; V was cut back by 4 bases and J by 0 bases. CDR3 length equals 17 residues. The CDR3 sequence is CSATSGTGIRMNTEAFF. In nucleotides, the CDR3 is TGCAGTGCTACCTCCGGGACAGGGATACGTATGAACACTGAAGCTTTCTTT.

This chain links TRBV30 with TRBJ2-1; 9 positions match TRBD2. Germline V lookup: CDR1 GTSNPN, CDR2 SVGIG (reference sequence). V lost 1 base to trimming and J lost 9 bases; unmatched junction nucleotides: 7. The CDR3 covers 14 residues. In DNA, the CDR3 is TGTGCCTGGAGTGGCGGGAGGGCCTATAGTGAGCAGTTCTTC. It is translated as CAWSGGRAYSEQFF.

This chain joins TRBV20-1 and TRBJ2-3; a possible D gene is TRBD1 (5 bases). Trimming shortened V by 0 bases and J by 1 base, and 11 bases separated the two germline ends. The CDR3 length is 15 residues. Germline V gene lookup returns CDR1 DFQATT and CDR2 SNEGSKA (reference sequence). The CDR3 loop is CSAREVGRGTDTQYF. The CDR3 bases are TGCAGTGCTAGAGAGGTGGGGCGTGGCACAGATACGCAGTATTTT.

This clonotype has just a few counts. The rearrangement uses TRBV21-1 and TRBJ2-7; TRBD1 was called by the table and not checked on the DNA. TRBV21-1 is noted as a pseudogene. This CDR3 comprises 15 residues. The CDR3 DNA reads TGTGCCAGCAGCTTTTCGGGACAGGGAACCTACGAGCAGTACTTC. It specifies CASSFSGQGTYEQYF.

This clonotype has at least ten counts. The rearrangement joins TRBV3-1 to TRBJ2-2; TRBD1 might be the D (6 bases). CDR3 length: 14 amino acids. Germline assignment: CDR1 LGHDT and CDR2 YNNKEL (reference sequence). V shed 4 bases and J shed 1 base, with 7 bases lying between them. CDR3 nucleotide sequence: TGTGCCAGCAGCCGGGGACAGAACACCGGGGAGCTGTTTTTT. This gives the protein CASSRGQNTGELFF.

This clonotype was seen repeatedly, ten times or more. The chain employs TRBV7-8 and TRBJ2-3; no firm D call. Germline V CDR1 and CDR2: SGHVS, FQNEAQ. Between the trimmed V and J ends, which lost 5 bases and 4 bases, there was a span of 16 bases. The CDR3 length is 15 residues. The CDR3 sequence: CASSPHSLDADTQYF. The DNA for the CDR3 is TGTGCCAGCAGCCCCCACAGCCTAGATGCAGATACGCAGTATTTT.

This clonotype was observed many times. V usage is TRBV27 and J usage is TRBJ2-7; a possible D gene is TRBD2 (5 bases). V lost 3 bases and J lost 6, with 9 bases in between. The CDR3 extends over 12 amino acids. The V gene's germline CDR1 is MNHEY and CDR2 SMNVEV (reference sequence). DNA of the CDR3: TGTGCCAGCAGTTTCAGTGCGGGCGAGCAGTACTTC. Encoded protein: CASSFSAGEQYF.

This clonotype was counted between two and nine times. The chain links TRBV20-1 to TRBJ1-5, with D perhaps TRBD1 (5 bases). Germline V gives CDR1 DFQATT, CDR2 SNEGSKA (reference sequence). The CDR3 has 12 amino acids. V gave up 3 bases and J gave up 6 bases, with 9 bases separating them. CDR3 bases: TGCAGTGCTAGCAGGGCGGGTCAGCCCCAGCATTTT. This encodes CSASRAGQPQHF.

This clonotype appeared many times. V is TRBV4-3 and J is TRBJ2-7; D ambiguous. This CDR3 has 15 residues. Germline lookup yields CDR1 LGHNA and CDR2 YSLEER. Trimming removed 0 bases at V and 0 bases at J, with 9 bases between. The CDR3 sequence is CASSQDQNPSYEQYF. CDR3 sequence (DNA): TGCGCCAGCAGCCAAGACCAGAATCCCTCCTACGAGCAGTACTTC.

The table lists this clonotype with many counts. J is TRBJ2-5 and V is TRBV11-2; no reliable D call. Trimming took 4 bases from V and 4 from J, leaving 10 bases between them. Germline CDR1 and CDR2: SGHAT and FQNNGV. CDR3 length: 13 residues. CDR3 sequence reads: CASSSIDGETQYF. In nucleotides, the CDR3 is TGTGCCAGCAGCTCGATTGATGGAGAGACCCAGTACTTC. Complete variable domain (other parts from reference TRBV11-2 and TRBJ2-5): EAGVAQSPRYKIIEKRQSVAFWCNPISGHATLYWYQQILGQGPKLLIQFQNNGVVDDSQLPKDRFSAERLKGVDSTLKIQPAKLEDSAVYLCASSSIDGETQYFGPGTRLLVL.

This clonotype was seen repeatedly, ten times or more. The chain joins TRBV19 to TRBJ1-6; 9 positions agree with TRBD1. The CDR3 spans 14 residues. The ends lost 5 bases at V and 10 bases at J; junction bases unmatched: 6. The germline CDR1 and CDR2 sequences are LNHDA and SQIVND (reference sequence). The CDR3 nucleotides read TGTGCCAGTAGTTTGGACAGGGGTGGCTCACCCCTCCACTTT. Residues: CASSLDRGGSPLHF.

This clonotype was observed many times. The V gene is TRBV20-1, the J gene TRBJ2-3; 9 bases are a match to TRBD2. Germline V gene lookup returns CDR1 DFQATT and CDR2 SNEGSKA (reference sequence). Germline trimming cut 8 bases from V and 2 bases from J; bases unmatched to any gene: 2. This CDR3 contains 12 residues. The CDR3 reads CSSGGLTDTQYF. Here the CDR3 DNA reads TGCAGTAGCGGGGGGCTCACAGATACGCAGTATTTT.

This clonotype has more than one count but fewer than ten. CDR3 coding DNA: TGTGCCAGCAGCTCGAAGGGGGGACAAGCTTTCTTT. It specifies CASSSKGGQAFF. This chain links TRBV7-2 with TRBJ1-1; D possibly corresponds to TRBD1 (6 bases). This CDR3 spans 12 amino acids. CDR1 and CDR2 (germline): SGHTA, FQGNSA. V shed 4 bases and J shed 9 bases, with 12 bases lying between them.

This clonotype was detected ten times or more. V usage is TRBV6-5 and J usage is TRBJ1-1, with 9 positions matching TRBD1. Germline V lookup: CDR1 MNHEY, CDR2 SVGAGI. The CDR3 is 14 residues long. The V and J ends lost 4 bases and 1 base, in that order; junction bases with no gene match: 1. DNA for the CDR3: TGTGCCAGCAGTTCGGGACAGGGGAACACTGAAGCTTTCTTT. It translates to CASSSGQGNTEAFF.

As DNA, the CDR3 is TGTGCCAGCAGCCCCCCGGGAGTTGGGAATGAGCAGTTCTTC. Translation gives CASSPPGVGNEQFF. The chain recombines TRBV7-9 with TRBJ2-1; D may be TRBD2 (6 bases). The CDR3 contains 14 residues. Germline V gene data show CDR1 as SEHNR and CDR2 as FQNEAQ (reference sequence). V was pared by 5 bases and J by 7 bases, with 15 bases between.

This clonotype was seen at least ten times. The rearrangement links TRBV5-1 to TRBJ1-4; D is uncertain. Per the germline V gene, CDR1 is SGHRS and CDR2 is YFSETQ. The CDR3 loop spans 13 amino acids. V gave up 7 bases and J gave up 8 bases, with 15 bases separating them. In DNA form, the CDR3 reads TGCGCCAGCCGTCGAGAGGATTGGGAAAAACTGTTTTTT. Protein sequence: CASRREDWEKLFF. The full variable domain, in which reference TRBV5-1 and TRBJ1-4 provide the parts outside the CDR3, is KAGVTQTPRYLIKTRGQQVTLSCSPISGHRSVSWYQQTPGQGLQFLFEYFSETQRNKGNFPGRFSGRQFSNSRSEMNVSTLELGDSALYLCASRREDWEKLFFGSGTQLSVL.

This clonotype was detected ten times or more. The chain is built from TRBV5-1 and TRBJ2-7; weak D call: TRBD1 (5 bases). This CDR3 comprises 13 residues. Germline V gene data show CDR1 as SGHRS and CDR2 as YFSETQ. Trimming pared 2 bases from V and 3 bases from J, leaving 9 bases between. This CDR3 is CASSFGRDYEQYF. CDR3 bases: TGCGCCAGCAGCTTCGGCAGGGACTACGAGCAGTACTTC.

This clonotype was counted at least ten times. The J gene is TRBJ1-1, the V gene TRBV18; D may be TRBD1 (5 bases). This CDR3 region has 16 residues. The germline V gene has CDR1 KGHSH and CDR2 LQKENI. The ends were cut back, 0 bases at V and 4 bases at J, with 15 bases in the middle. The DNA of the CDR3 is TGTGCCAGCTCACCACCGCAGGGCCGGGTCGGCACTGAAGCTTTCTTT. Translated, it gives CASSPPQGRVGTEAFF.

The chain joins TRBV18 to TRBJ1-5; possible D gene TRBD1, 5 bases. This CDR3 is 16 amino acids long. V lost 4 bases and J lost 0, with 13 bases in between. Per germline, CDR1 KGHSH and CDR2 LQKENI. CDR3 in amino acids: CASSLGGLYSNQPQHF. In DNA, the CDR3 is TGTGCCAGCTCACTTGGGGGGTTATATAGCAATCAGCCCCAGCATTTT.

This clonotype was observed many times. The chain uses TRBV20-1 and TRBJ2-1; no definite D call. Trimming cost V 0 bases and J 8 bases, with 11 bases left between them. CDR3 size: 13 residues. Germline-derived CDR1 and CDR2 are DFQATT and SNEGSKA (reference sequence). CDR3 nucleotides: TGCAGTGCTAGAGATATGTTCAGAGATGAGCAGTTCTTC. It specifies CSARDMFRDEQFF.

This clonotype was observed at least ten times. This chain connects TRBV20-1 to TRBJ2-4, with D hard to call. This CDR3 region has 14 residues. CDR1 is DFQATT, CDR2 SNEGSKA, per germline (reference sequence). The V end lost 0 bases, the J end lost 2 bases, and 8 bases lay between the germline ends. The CDR3 here is CSAREASPKNIQYF. The CDR3 DNA reads TGCAGTGCTAGAGAGGCCAGCCCCAAAAACATTCAGTACTTC.

V is TRBV12-2 and J is TRBJ1-1; the table gives TRBD1 as D, unverified against the DNA. TRBV12-2 is annotated as a pseudogene. The CDR3 covers 14 residues. CDR3 in amino acids: CASPVTRRGSEAFF. CDR3 DNA sequence: TGTGCAAGTCCCGTCACCCGGCGGGGGAGTGAAGCTTTCTTT.

This clonotype has just a few counts. This chain connects TRBV6-2 or TRBV6-3 to TRBJ2-2; TRBD2 is a possible D gene (6 bases). There are 15 residues in the CDR3. The germline V gene has CDR1 MNHEY and CDR2 SVGEGT. Trimming shortened V by 2 bases and J by 5 bases, and 12 bases separated the two germline ends. The CDR3 nucleotides read TGTGCCAGCAGTTACCGCGGGGAAGGGACCGGGGAGCTGTTTTTT. Amino acid sequence: CASSYRGEGTGELFF.

As concerns this clonotype: It may be a read error: a sequence one base away is much more abundant. The J gene is TRBJ2-7, the V gene TRBV18; weak D call: TRBD1 (5 bases). Germline-derived CDR1 and CDR2 are KGHSH and LQKENI. V was shortened by 3 bases and J by 6 bases, with 15 bases between the two germline ends. The CDR3 runs 14 residues. In DNA form, the CDR3 reads TGTGCCAGCTCACCGAATCGACAGACCTGCGAGCAGTACTTC. The encoded protein is CASSPNRQTCEQYF.

This clonotype has at least ten counts. The chain couples TRBV20-1 to TRBJ1-1; D is uncertain. CDR1 is DFQATT, CDR2 SNEGSKA, per germline (reference sequence). V dropped 5 bases and J dropped 4 bases, with 14 bases sitting between them. The CDR3 has 13 residues. The CDR3 loop is CSAPAGVGTEAFF. The DNA for the CDR3 is TGCAGTGCTCCCGCGGGAGTGGGCACTGAAGCTTTCTTT.

A word on this clonotype: This may come from a read error, since a much larger clone is one base off. This sequence joins TRBV7-6 and TRBJ1-5; TRBD1 is a possible D gene (6 bases). V was pared by 0 bases and J by 4 bases, with 16 bases between. Germline loops: CDR1 SGHVS, CDR2 FNYEAQ. The CDR3 length is 17 residues. The CDR3 sequence: CASSLAGGRGSNQPQHF. CDR3 sequence (DNA): TGTGCCAGCAGCTTAGCGGGGGGCCGCGGGAGTAATCAGCCCCAGCATTTT.

This clonotype was counted at least ten times. The chain links TRBV13 to TRBJ2-7; 9 bases fit TRBD1. The CDR3 is made up of 14 amino acids. The junction had 6 bases not matched to a gene; V was cut back by 3 bases and J by 6 bases. Per the germline V gene, CDR1 is PRHDT and CDR2 is FYEKMQ (reference sequence). The CDR3 region is CASSFRDRVGEQYF. In DNA, the CDR3 is TGTGCCAGCAGCTTCCGGGACAGGGTTGGCGAGCAGTACTTC.

Many counts were recorded for this clonotype. The rearrangement links TRBV5-1 to TRBJ1-2, with a tentative D call TRBD1 (5 bases). This CDR3 contains 14 residues. V lost 3 bases and J 1 base, leaving 10 bases between the germline ends. CDR1 and CDR2 (germline): SGHRS, YFSETQ. This CDR3 reads CASSSQDSNYGYTF. CDR3 in DNA: TGCGCCAGCAGCTCGCAAGACAGTAACTATGGCTACACCTTC.